This T cell receptor beta chain was captured in a study of T cells in Graves' hyperthyroidism and ophthalmopathy. This clonotype was seen a handful of times. Criteria for exclusion of patients were uncontrolled infection, other autoimmune disease, pregnancy or lactation. Amplified TCR beta CDR3 regions derived from RNA transcripts. HTBI primers drove first-round RT-PCR of the TCR CDR3. TCRdb used MiXCR to reprocess the multiplex PCR reads, holding one entry per CDR3 protein. The profile shows more than 500,000 distinct CDR3 sequences, about 15% of them singletons. This clonotype was obtained from a woman aged 40 to 50 with Graves' ophthalmopathy. Material for sequencing was blood.

This CDR3 reads CASSPRGGANVLTF. In nucleotides, the CDR3 is TGTGCCAGCAGTCCCCGCGGGGGGGCCAACGTCCTGACTTTC. The genes are TRBV12-3 or TRBV12-4 and TRBJ2-6; TRBD2 might be the D (5 bases). V lost 5 bases to trimming and J lost 4 bases, with 9 bases between them. This CDR3 comprises 14 residues.